Listed below are T cell receptor beta chains from one sample, sequenced in a study of T cell repertoires in cytomegalovirus infection. A single record per CDR3 protein comes from TCRdb applying MiXCR to the reads. This table holds about 230,000 distinct CDR3 sequences, 22% found once. The sequenced sample consisted of CD8+ T cells from PBMCs. Source of these receptors: a human donor in good health (CMV status not recorded). Some clones in this sample may be carry-over from other donors' samples. CDR3s include the opening cysteine and the closing phenylalanine or tryptophan. D genes are given only for firm matches. The size field is filled for only some rows; it gives once, few, many or a size class.

d_call: -; v_call: TRBV25-1; j_call: TRBJ1-4; clone_size: -; cdr3_aa: CASSEYWKSDEKLFF; cdr3_nt: TGTGCCAGCAGTGAATATTGGAAGTCTGATGAAAAACTGTTTTTT
d_call: TRBD2; v_call: TRBV20-1; j_call: TRBJ2-1; clone_size: -; cdr3_aa: CSARGPGERGDNEQFF; cdr3_nt: TGCAGTGCTAGAGGGCCCGGGGAGCGGGGGGACAATGAGCAGTTCTTC
d_call: -; v_call: TRBV29-1; j_call: TRBJ2-3; clone_size: few; cdr3_aa: CSVEDDPDTQYF; cdr3_nt: TGCAGCGTTGAAGATGACCCAGATACGCAGTATTTT
d_call: TRBD2; v_call: TRBV28; j_call: TRBJ2-3; clone_size: -; cdr3_aa: CASSLGSGGAADTQYF; cdr3_nt: TGTGCCAGCAGTTTGGGAAGCGGGGGGGCCGCAGATACGCAGTATTTT
d_call: -; v_call: TRBV30; j_call: TRBJ1-1; clone_size: few; cdr3_aa: CASDPGGEAFF; cdr3_nt: TGTGCCTCAGACCCGGGGGGAGAAGCTTTCTTT
d_call: TRBD2; v_call: TRBV2; j_call: TRBJ2-5; clone_size: -; cdr3_aa: CASSEKLAGALRPGQETQYF; cdr3_nt: TGTGCCAGCAGTGAAAAGCTAGCGGGGGCCCTTCGGCCTGGGCAAGAGACCCAGTACTTC
d_call: -; v_call: TRBV7-3; j_call: TRBJ1-1; clone_size: few; cdr3_aa: CASSLGGVTNTEAFF; cdr3_nt: TGTGCCAGCAGCCTGGGGGGAGTTACGAACACTGAAGCTTTCTTT
d_call: -; v_call: TRBV5-6; j_call: TRBJ1-1; clone_size: few; cdr3_aa: CASTPGGGEAFF; cdr3_nt: TGTGCCAGCACCCCCGGAGGGGGAGAAGCTTTCTTT
d_call: -; v_call: TRBV5-5; j_call: TRBJ2-1; clone_size: -; cdr3_aa: CASSLESWANEQFF; cdr3_nt: TGTGCCAGCAGCTTGGAAAGCTGGGCGAATGAGCAGTTCTTC
d_call: -; v_call: TRBV6-2/TRBV6-3; j_call: TRBJ2-3; clone_size: -; cdr3_aa: CASSYRGGGADTQYF; cdr3_nt: TGTGCCAGCAGTTACAGGGGGGGAGGTGCAGATACGCAGTATTTT
d_call: -; v_call: TRBV29-1; j_call: TRBJ2-7; clone_size: -; cdr3_aa: CSVEDPRRGGYEQYF; cdr3_nt: TGCAGCGTTGAAGACCCCCGTCGGGGCGGTTACGAGCAGTACTTC
d_call: -; v_call: TRBV7-6; j_call: TRBJ1-2; clone_size: many; cdr3_aa: CASSPTKGPYGYTF; cdr3_nt: TGTGCCAGCAGCCCCACCAAGGGACCCTATGGCTACACCTTC
d_call: TRBD1; v_call: TRBV7-6; j_call: TRBJ2-3; clone_size: many; cdr3_aa: CASSRDRNTDTQYF; cdr3_nt: TGTGCCAGCAGCCGGGACAGAAACACAGATACGCAGTATTTT
d_call: TRBD2; v_call: TRBV11-2; j_call: TRBJ2-2; clone_size: -; cdr3_aa: CASSLVLAEAAGELFF; cdr3_nt: TGTGCCAGCAGCTTAGTGCTAGCGGAGGCGGCCGGGGAGCTGTTTTTT
d_call: -; v_call: TRBV11-2; j_call: TRBJ2-1; clone_size: -; cdr3_aa: CASSRTDSPYNEQFF; cdr3_nt: TGTGCCAGCAGCCGGACGGATTCTCCCTACAATGAGCAGTTCTTC
d_call: -; v_call: TRBV28; j_call: TRBJ1-5; clone_size: -; cdr3_aa: CASSSRRSSNQPQHF; cdr3_nt: TGTGCCAGCAGTTCTAGGAGATCGAGCAATCAGCCCCAGCATTTT
d_call: TRBD1; v_call: TRBV20-1; j_call: TRBJ2-1; clone_size: -; cdr3_aa: CSARPGQFYNEQFF; cdr3_nt: TGCAGTGCTAGACCGGGACAGTTCTACAATGAGCAGTTCTTC
d_call: -; v_call: TRBV4-2; j_call: TRBJ1-2; clone_size: -; cdr3_aa: CASSQGGSYGYTF; cdr3_nt: TGTGCCAGCAGCCAAGGAGGGTCCTATGGCTACACCTTC
d_call: -; v_call: TRBV6-2/TRBV6-3; j_call: TRBJ2-1; clone_size: once; cdr3_aa: CASSHTFMNEQFF; cdr3_nt: TGTGCCAGCAGTCACACGTTTATGAATGAGCAGTTCTTC
d_call: TRBD2; v_call: TRBV20-1; j_call: TRBJ2-3; clone_size: once; cdr3_aa: CSARRGGAITDTQYF; cdr3_nt: TGCAGTGCTCGGAGGGGAGGGGCTATCACAGATACGCAGTATTTT
d_call: TRBD1; v_call: TRBV2; j_call: TRBJ1-5; clone_size: -; cdr3_aa: CASSDDRDRLLGLPQHF; cdr3_nt: TGTGCCAGCAGCGACGACAGGGATAGGCTTTTGGGGCTGCCCCAGCATTTT
d_call: TRBD1; v_call: TRBV7-4; j_call: TRBJ2-7; clone_size: -; cdr3_aa: CASSPGQGLLNEQYF; cdr3_nt: TGTGCCAGCAGCCCCGGACAGGGTCTTCTCAACGAGCAGTACTTC
d_call: -; v_call: TRBV25-1; j_call: TRBJ2-7; clone_size: -; cdr3_aa: CASSAGQIYEQYF; cdr3_nt: TGTGCCAGCAGTGCGGGTCAGATCTACGAGCAGTACTTC
d_call: TRBD2; v_call: TRBV6-6; j_call: TRBJ2-1; clone_size: -; cdr3_aa: CASFGTSGGPVYSEQFF; cdr3_nt: TGTGCCAGCTTTGGGACTAGCGGGGGACCGGTCTACAGTGAGCAGTTCTTC
d_call: -; v_call: TRBV7-9; j_call: TRBJ2-3; clone_size: few; cdr3_aa: CASSLAMGIHTDTQYF; cdr3_nt: TGTGCCAGCAGCTTAGCGATGGGGATTCATACAGATACGCAGTATTTT
d_call: TRBD2; v_call: TRBV7-8; j_call: TRBJ2-1; clone_size: -; cdr3_aa: CASTLAGENEQFF; cdr3_nt: TGTGCCAGCACACTAGCGGGGGAAAATGAGCAGTTCTTC
d_call: -; v_call: TRBV7-9; j_call: TRBJ2-7; clone_size: -; cdr3_aa: CASSLGHDRAFIYEQYF; cdr3_nt: TGTGCCAGCAGCTTAGGGCACGATCGGGCATTTATCTACGAGCAGTACTTC
d_call: TRBD1; v_call: TRBV6-5; j_call: TRBJ1-4; clone_size: few; cdr3_aa: CASSYSTGETIEKLFF; cdr3_nt: TGTGCCAGCAGTTACTCGACAGGGGAGACGATAGAAAAACTGTTTTTT
d_call: TRBD2; v_call: TRBV13; j_call: TRBJ2-5; clone_size: few; cdr3_aa: CASSAGLAGGETQYF; cdr3_nt: TGTGCCAGCAGCGCAGGACTAGCGGGAGGAGAGACCCAGTACTTC
d_call: -; v_call: TRBV12-3/TRBV12-4; j_call: TRBJ2-2; clone_size: -; cdr3_aa: CASRLQGYTGELFF; cdr3_nt: TGTGCCAGCAGACTACAGGGTTACACCGGGGAGCTGTTTTTT
d_call: TRBD1; v_call: TRBV29-1; j_call: TRBJ2-1; clone_size: -; cdr3_aa: CSVEWDRAGYEQFF; cdr3_nt: TGCAGCGTTGAATGGGACAGAGCAGGGTATGAGCAGTTCTTC
d_call: -; v_call: TRBV10-3; j_call: TRBJ2-2; clone_size: few; cdr3_aa: CAISETAPNTGELFF; cdr3_nt: TGTGCCATCAGTGAGACAGCTCCGAACACCGGGGAGCTGTTTTTT
d_call: -; v_call: TRBV7-8; j_call: TRBJ2-5; clone_size: -; cdr3_aa: CAWGEQVQYF; cdr3_nt: TGTGCCTGGGGGGAGCAGGTCCAGTACTTC
d_call: TRBD1; v_call: TRBV14; j_call: TRBJ1-6; clone_size: -; cdr3_aa: CASSQYRPGGSTLHF; cdr3_nt: TGTGCCAGCAGCCAATACCGCCCAGGGGGCTCGACCCTCCACTTT
d_call: -; v_call: TRBV18; j_call: TRBJ1-6; clone_size: -; cdr3_aa: CASSPPGPYNSPLHF; cdr3_nt: TGTGCCAGCTCACCACCAGGACCCTATAATTCACCCCTCCACTTT
d_call: -; v_call: TRBV6-6; j_call: TRBJ2-1; clone_size: few; cdr3_aa: CASSYTLNEQFF; cdr3_nt: TGTGCCAGCAGTTACACCCTCAATGAGCAGTTCTTC
d_call: TRBD2; v_call: TRBV12-3/TRBV12-4; j_call: TRBJ2-1; clone_size: many; cdr3_aa: CASSLFRSGGEYNEQFF; cdr3_nt: TGTGCCAGCAGTTTATTTCGTAGCGGGGGAGAGTACAATGAGCAGTTCTTC
d_call: TRBD1; v_call: TRBV7-3; j_call: TRBJ1-5; clone_size: -; cdr3_aa: CASSFPFGTGTNQPQHF; cdr3_nt: TGTGCCAGCAGCTTCCCTTTTGGGACAGGGACGAATCAGCCCCAGCATTTT
d_call: -; v_call: TRBV28; j_call: TRBJ1-2; clone_size: -; cdr3_aa: CASSSPREGFMGYTF; cdr3_nt: TGTGCCAGCAGTTCTCCCCGGGAGGGGTTTATGGGCTACACCTTC
d_call: -; v_call: TRBV24-1; j_call: TRBJ2-3; clone_size: -; cdr3_aa: CATSAPVAGTDTQYF; cdr3_nt: TGTGCCACCAGTGCCCCGGTAGCGGGCACAGATACGCAGTATTTT
d_call: TRBD1; v_call: TRBV3-1; j_call: TRBJ1-6; clone_size: few; cdr3_aa: CASSHGTGDNSPLHF; cdr3_nt: TGTGCCAGCAGCCACGGGACAGGGGATAATTCACCCCTCCACTTT
d_call: -; v_call: TRBV30; j_call: TRBJ2-7; clone_size: few; cdr3_aa: CAWSVGSGYEQYF; cdr3_nt: TGTGCCTGGAGTGTAGGTAGCGGCTACGAGCAGTACTTC